This passage covers 26 T cell receptor beta chains from one sample sequenced in a study of T cell responses to AZD1222 COVID-19 vaccine (dated by TCRdb to about 2021). The protocol used for the library was the immunoSEQ multiplex PCR assay. Here the immuneACCESS table is served through TCRdb, limited to in-frame sequences with V and J called. Missing clones are a known gap in these copies; in checked studies unresolved V genes cover under half, and the rest lacks a known reason. The sample data list over 120,000 clones, and about 92% of these were observed just once. The ten largest account for more than 8.5% of the sample. The sample's time point label, in plain terms: baseline before first vaccination. The sequencing used peripheral blood, collected on day 0 of AZD1222 vaccination. The receptors were sampled from an adult in good health.

The chain links TRBV21-1 to TRBJ2-5. TRBV21-1 is annotated as a pseudogene. This CDR3 spans 13 amino acids. CDR3 sequence: CASAGQGRETQYF. DNA for the CDR3: TGTGCCAGCGCCGGGCAGGGGAGGGAGACCCAGTACTTC.

The rearrangement joins TRBV10-3 to TRBJ1-2; 9 nucleotides agree with TRBD1. J gave up 6 bases and V 3 bases, and 8 bases lay outside the gene matches. The CDR3 is made up of 15 amino acids. In germline, CDR1 is ENHRY, CDR2 SYGVKD. CDR3 DNA sequence: TGTGCCATCAGTGAAAAAGTACAGGGGGCTAATGGCTACACCTTC. Protein sequence: CAISEKVQGANGYTF.

This clone appeared a single time. The chain combines TRBV3-1 (or the pseudogene TRBV3-2) with TRBJ1-2; D remains ambiguous. This CDR3 contains 14 residues. The germline V gene encodes CDR1 LGHDT and CDR2 YNNKEL (reference sequence). V lost 0 bases and J lost 5, with 10 bases in between. CDR3 protein: CASSQDIWEYGYTF. The CDR3 region has the DNA TGTGCCAGCAGCCAAGATATATGGGAGTATGGCTACACCTTC.

This clone was observed a single time. The chain is built from TRBV4-3 and TRBJ1-1; 11 nucleotides match TRBD1. Germline V gives CDR1 LGHNA, CDR2 YSLEER. J gave up 2 bases and V 0 bases, and 11 bases lay outside the gene matches. This CDR3 contains 19 residues. The CDR3 DNA is TGCGCCAGCAGCCAAGATCCGCCCGGACAGGGGGCGTTTAACACTGAAGCTTTCTTT. It encodes CASSQDPPGQGAFNTEAFF.

This clone came up once. CDR3 region: CASSPRTAYNSPLHF. CDR3 DNA sequence: TGTGCCAGCAGCCCACGGACAGCCTATAATTCACCCCTCCACTTT. The rearrangement links TRBV7-2 to TRBJ1-6; TRBD1 might be the D (6 bases). The CDR3 consists of 15 residues. Germline V gene sequence: CDR1 SGHTA, CDR2 FQGNSA. V lost 5 bases to trimming and J lost 2 bases, with 10 bases between them.

The chain uses TRBV6-5 and TRBJ1-6; tentative D call: TRBD1 (6 bases). Trimming stripped 2 bases from V and 10 bases from J, with 15 bases between. Per the germline V gene, CDR1 is MNHEY and CDR2 is SVGAGI. This CDR3 is built from 15 residues. CDR3 coding DNA: TGTGCCAGCAGTTACGAAGGCAGGGGAAGATCACCCCTCCACTTT. It translates to CASSYEGRGRSPLHF.

The rearrangement links TRBV30 to TRBJ1-5; the D gene is possibly TRBD1 (5 bases). The CDR3 totals 13 residues. The V gene's germline CDR1 is GTSNPN and CDR2 SVGIG (reference sequence). CDR3 nucleotide sequence: TGTGCTGTAGAAAGTGGGGGAAATCAGCCCCAGCATTTT. It is translated as CAVESGGNQPQHF.

The gene calls are TRBV28 and TRBJ2-1; 9 positions match TRBD2. V lost 2 bases to trimming and J lost 6 bases; unmatched junction nucleotides: 14. Per the germline V gene, CDR1 is MDHEN and CDR2 is SYDVKM. There are 18 residues in the CDR3. The CDR3 region is CASSLKVGAGLALNEQFF. The CDR3 region has the DNA TGTGCCAGCAGTTTAAAGGTTGGGGCGGGACTAGCCCTCAATGAGCAGTTCTTC.

The chain is built from TRBV28 and TRBJ2-7; TRBD1 matches at 10 bases. Looked up from germline, CDR1 is MDHEN and CDR2 is SYDVKM. Unmatched junction bases numbered 7, after V lost 7 bases and J lost 4 bases. This CDR3 has 14 amino acids. As DNA, the CDR3 is TGTGCCAGCACTTCCGGGACAGGGGTATACGAGCAGTACTTC. This encodes CASTSGTGVYEQYF.

The chain employs TRBV5-6 and TRBJ1-1; D uncertain. Looked up from germline, CDR1 is SGHDT and CDR2 is YYEEEE. The CDR3 totals 13 residues. V was shortened by 4 bases and J by 2 bases, with 9 bases between the two germline ends. The CDR3 bases are TGTGCCAGCAGCGGTCCTATCAACACTGAAGCTTTCTTT. It yields the protein CASSGPINTEAFF. Full variable domain (remainder filled in from reference TRBV5-6 and TRBJ1-1): DAGVTQSPTHLIKTRGQQVTLRCSPKSGHDTVSWYQQALGQGPQFIFQYYEEEERQRGNFPDRFSGHQFPNYSSELNVNALLLGDSALYLCASSGPINTEAFFGQGTRLTVV.

The chain carries TRBV7-9 and TRBJ1-5; D perhaps matches TRBD1 (6 bases). The CDR3 extends over 15 amino acids. Trimming stripped 2 bases from V and 1 base from J, with 9 bases between. Germline CDR1 SEHNR, CDR2 FQNEAQ (reference sequence). CDR3 nucleotide sequence: TGTGCCAGCAGCTTAAGCGACAGGAGCAATCAGCCCCAGCATTTT. Protein product: CASSLSDRSNQPQHF.

This sequence joins TRBV6-5 and TRBJ1-5; tentatively, D is TRBD1 (5 bases). The CDR3 contains 14 residues. V lost 7 bases to trimming and J lost 3 bases, with 13 bases between them. The V gene's germline CDR1 is MNHEY and CDR2 SVGAGI. This CDR3 is CASNSDRYNQPQHF. The CDR3 DNA reads as TGTGCCAGCAATTCAGACAGATACAATCAGCCCCAGCATTTT.

The chain combines TRBV6-2 or TRBV6-3 with TRBJ1-2; D remains ambiguous. Trimming shortened V by 4 bases and J by 4 bases, and 16 bases separated the two germline ends. The CDR3 has 15 residues. CDR1 is MNHEY, CDR2 SVGEGT, per germline. CDR3 bases: TGTGCCAGCAGTTCTTCCACGTCACCCGGCTATGGCTACACCTTC. Translating gives CASSSSTSPGYGYTF.

The V call is TRBV7-2, the J call TRBJ1-1; TRBD1 is a possible D gene (5 bases). The V gene's germline CDR1 is SGHTA and CDR2 FQGNSA. V lost 6 bases to trimming and J lost 0 bases, with 8 bases between them. This CDR3 is 13 amino acids long. The CDR3 sequence is CASRGGVNTEAFF. CDR3 bases: TGTGCCAGCAGGGGGGGGGTGAACACTGAAGCTTTCTTT.

The chain is built from TRBV11-3 and TRBJ2-7; D might be TRBD2 (7 bases). The germline CDR1 and CDR2 sequences are SGHNT and YENEEA. V was clipped by 7 bases and J by 5 bases, with 15 bases between them. There are 13 residues in the CDR3. CDR3 DNA sequence: TGTGCCAGCACCTCGGCGGGGGCCAACGAGCAGTACTTC. Translation: CASTSAGANEQYF.

The chain recombines TRBV9 with TRBJ1-6, with 7 bases lining up with TRBD1. The germline V gene has CDR1 SGDLS and CDR2 YYNGEE. CDR3 length: 17 amino acids. Trimming cost V 3 bases and J 4 bases; bases outside gene matches: 10. The CDR3 loop reads CASSAGTGTVYNSPLHF. For the CDR3, the DNA is TGTGCCAGCAGCGCCGGGACCGGGACAGTTTATAATTCACCCCTCCACTTT.

In its sample, this clone was seen once. The gene calls are TRBV10-3 and TRBJ2-7; D is possibly TRBD2 (5 bases). V was clipped by 8 bases and J by 2 bases, with 13 bases between them. Germline V gene sequence: CDR1 ENHRY, CDR2 SYGVKD. The CDR3 totals 13 residues. Written as DNA, the CDR3 is TGTGCCATCTCCCGAGGGAAAGCCTACGAGCAGTACTTC. Protein sequence: CAISRGKAYEQYF.

With regard to this clone: The sample has other DNA sequences that encode this CDR3 too. V gene TRBV29-1 combines with J gene TRBJ2-7, with D possibly matching TRBD1 (5 bases). In germline, CDR1 is SQVTM, CDR2 ANQGSEA. V was cut by 6 bases and J by 3 bases, with 12 bases left in between. CDR3 length: 12 amino acids. In DNA form, the CDR3 reads TGCAGCGTGGAACTGACAGACTACGAGCAGTACTTC. It translates to CSVELTDYEQYF.

The chain couples TRBV10-3 to TRBJ2-1; the match to TRBD2 covers 12 bases. CDR1 is ENHRY, CDR2 SYGVKD, per germline. J gave up 0 bases and V 6 bases, and 6 bases lay outside the gene matches. The CDR3 loop spans 17 amino acids. The CDR3 coding sequence is TGTGCCATCAGACTAGCGGGGGGTCCCGACTCCTACAATGAGCAGTTCTTC. This encodes CAIRLAGGPDSYNEQFF.

This chain uses TRBV19 with TRBJ2-1; D might be TRBD2 (6 bases). This CDR3 is 15 amino acids long. The germline V gene encodes CDR1 LNHDA and CDR2 SQIVND (reference sequence). V lost 7 bases, J lost 4 bases, and 17 bases lay in between. The CDR3 spells CASTPMGGDYNEQFF. CDR3 nucleotides: TGTGCCAGTACCCCAATGGGCGGGGATTACAATGAGCAGTTCTTC.

CDR3 loop: CASSLVGPGPLHF. CDR3 sequence (DNA): TGTGCCAGCAGCTTAGTCGGCCCAGGGCCCCTCCACTTT. The chain combines TRBV7-9 with TRBJ1-6, with TRBD1 as a possible D gene (5 bases). CDR1 SEHNR and CDR2 FQNEAQ come from the germline V gene (reference sequence). Between the trimmed V and J ends, which lost 1 base and 13 bases, there was a span of 11 bases. The CDR3 extends over 13 amino acids.

The sample holds one count of this clone. The chain uses TRBV6-5 and TRBJ1-5, with TRBD1 identical over 10 bases. The germline V gene encodes CDR1 MNHEY and CDR2 SVGAGI. The CDR3 runs 15 residues. V lost 5 bases to trimming and J lost 6 bases; unmatched junction nucleotides: 7. CDR3 sequence reads: CASSPTGGAGQPQHF. The CDR3 nucleotides are TGTGCCAGCAGTCCGACAGGGGGCGCAGGTCAGCCCCAGCATTTT.

The rearrangement uses TRBV9 and TRBJ2-2, with 7 bases aligning to TRBD1. Germline V lookup: CDR1 SGDLS, CDR2 YYNGEE. CDR3 length: 14 residues. J gave up 7 bases and V 3 bases, and 6 bases lay outside the gene matches. The CDR3 DNA reads as TGTGCCAGCAGCGGCGACAGGGCGGGCGGGGAGCTGTTTTTT. This translates into CASSGDRAGGELFF.

CDR3 coding DNA: TGTGCCAGCAGTGAGATTTCGTGGGTAAGCTCCTACAATGAGCAGTTCTTC. This codes for CASSEISWVSSYNEQFF. The chain employs TRBV6-1 and TRBJ2-1; D unresolved. This CDR3 contains 17 residues. CDR1 and CDR2 (germline): MNHNS, SASEGT. V dropped 3 bases and J dropped 0 bases, with 15 bases sitting between them.

V and J are TRBV21-1 and TRBJ2-3; the DNA was not compared with TRBD2, the D call given in the table. TRBV21-1 constitutes a pseudogene. This CDR3 has 17 residues. CDR3 region: CASSLRTSGGSTDTQYF. Here the CDR3 DNA reads TGTGCCAGCAGCTTGCGGACTAGCGGGGGTAGCACAGATACGCAGTATTTT.

This sequence joins TRBV12-3 or TRBV12-4 and TRBJ1-1; D unresolved. Trimming stripped 2 bases from V and 0 bases from J, with 4 bases between. This CDR3 has 13 residues. The CDR3 reads CASSLSLNTEAFF. CDR3 in DNA: TGTGCCAGCAGTTTATCGTTGAACACTGAAGCTTTCTTT.